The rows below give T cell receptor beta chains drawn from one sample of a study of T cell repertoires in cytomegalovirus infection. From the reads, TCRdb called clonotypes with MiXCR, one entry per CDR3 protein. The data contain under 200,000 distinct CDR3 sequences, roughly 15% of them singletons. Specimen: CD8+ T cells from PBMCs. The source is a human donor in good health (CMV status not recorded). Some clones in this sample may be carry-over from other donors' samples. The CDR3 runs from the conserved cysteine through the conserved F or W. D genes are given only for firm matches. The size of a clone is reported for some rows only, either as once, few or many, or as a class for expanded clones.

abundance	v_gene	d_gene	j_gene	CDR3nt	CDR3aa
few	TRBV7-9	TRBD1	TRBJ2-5	TGTGCCAGCAGCCCAGTGACAGGGGACGGAGAGACCCAGTACTTC	CASSPVTGDGETQYF
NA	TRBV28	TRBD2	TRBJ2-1	TGTGCCAGCAGTGGGGGGACTAGCGGGAGAAGGGACAATGAGCAGTTCTTC	CASSGGTSGRRDNEQFF
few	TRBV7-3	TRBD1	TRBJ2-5	TGTGCCAGCAGCTTACCGGGACAGCAGGAGACCCAGTACTTC	CASSLPGQQETQYF
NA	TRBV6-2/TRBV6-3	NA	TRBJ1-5	TGTGCCAGCAGCTACGGCACCCAGATGGATAGCAATCAGCCCCAGCATTTT	CASSYGTQMDSNQPQHF
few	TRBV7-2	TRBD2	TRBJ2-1	TGTGCCAGCAGCTCGTTCACTAGCGGGGGCCTCAATGAGCAGTTCTTC	CASSSFTSGGLNEQFF
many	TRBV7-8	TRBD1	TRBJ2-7	TGTGCCAGCAGCCCGGGACAGGGGGCAACCTACGAGCAGTACTTC	CASSPGQGATYEQYF
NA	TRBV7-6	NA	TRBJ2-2	TGTGCCAGCAGCTTAGGAGGGCCCAGGGAGCCCGGGGAGCTGTTTTTT	CASSLGGPREPGELFF
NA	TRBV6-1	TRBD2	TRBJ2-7	TGTGCCAGCAGTGAAGGGCTAGCGGGAGGCGAGCAGTACTTC	CASSEGLAGGEQYF
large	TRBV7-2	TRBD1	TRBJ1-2	TGTGCCAGCAGACCAACAGGGGGCGGCTATGGCTACACCTTC	CASRPTGGGYGYTF
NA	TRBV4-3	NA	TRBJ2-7	TGCGCCAGCAGCCAAGAATCGGGGGCCCTCTCCTACGAGCAGTACTTC	CASSQESGALSYEQYF
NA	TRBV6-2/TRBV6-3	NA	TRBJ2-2	TGTGCCAGCAGTTACGGGCTAGGGCCCACCGGGGAGCTGTTTTTT	CASSYGLGPTGELFF